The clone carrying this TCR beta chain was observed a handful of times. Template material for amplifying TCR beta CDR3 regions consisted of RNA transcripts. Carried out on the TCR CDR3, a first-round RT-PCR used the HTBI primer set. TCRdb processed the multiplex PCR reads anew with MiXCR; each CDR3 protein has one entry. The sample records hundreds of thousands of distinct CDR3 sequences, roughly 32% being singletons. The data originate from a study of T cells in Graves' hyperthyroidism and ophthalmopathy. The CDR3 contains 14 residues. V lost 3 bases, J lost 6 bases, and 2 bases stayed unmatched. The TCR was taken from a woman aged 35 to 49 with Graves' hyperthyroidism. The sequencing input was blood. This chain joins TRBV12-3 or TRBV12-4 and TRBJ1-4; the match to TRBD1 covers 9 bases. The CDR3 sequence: CASSLTGGDEKLFF. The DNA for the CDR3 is TGTGCCAGCAGTTTGACAGGGGGAGATGAAAAACTGTTTTTT.